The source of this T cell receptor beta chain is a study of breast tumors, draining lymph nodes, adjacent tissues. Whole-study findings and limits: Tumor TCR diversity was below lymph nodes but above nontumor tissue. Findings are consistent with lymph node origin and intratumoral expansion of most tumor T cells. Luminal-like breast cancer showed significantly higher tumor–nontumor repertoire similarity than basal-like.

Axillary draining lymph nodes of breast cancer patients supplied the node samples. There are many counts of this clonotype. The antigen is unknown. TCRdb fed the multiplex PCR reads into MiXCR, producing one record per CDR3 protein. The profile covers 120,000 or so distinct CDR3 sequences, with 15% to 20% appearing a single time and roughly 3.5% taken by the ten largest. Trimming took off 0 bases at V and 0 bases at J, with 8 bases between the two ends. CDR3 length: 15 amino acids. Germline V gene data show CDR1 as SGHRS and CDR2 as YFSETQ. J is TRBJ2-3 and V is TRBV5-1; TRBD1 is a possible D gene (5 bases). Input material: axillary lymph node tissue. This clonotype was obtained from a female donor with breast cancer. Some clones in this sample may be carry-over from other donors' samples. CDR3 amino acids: CASSLDRHSTDTQYF. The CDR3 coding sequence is TGCGCCAGCAGCTTGGACAGGCATAGCACAGATACGCAGTATTTT. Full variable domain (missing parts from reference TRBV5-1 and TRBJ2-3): KAGVTQTPRYLIKTRGQQVTLSCSPISGHRSVSWYQQTPGQGLQFLFEYFSETQRNKGNFPGRFSGRQFSNSRSEMNVSTLELGDSALYLCASSLDRHSTDTQYFGPGTRLTVL.